The clone carrying this T cell receptor (beta chain) was recorded only once. What it binds is unknown. The data stem from a study of persistence of HIV-infected CD4 T cells. Study findings and constraints: Degenerate expanded CDR3beta sequences were enriched among CMV- and Gag-responding cells.

Anti-CD3/anti-CD28 beads served as a nonspecific positive control stimulus. CD4+ T cells upregulating both CD40 ligand and CD69 were sorted as responding cells. Sequencing used immunoSEQ version 4 in survey mode. TCRdb keeps only in-frame clones here, not all; method: immunoSEQ multiplex PCR. The data hold 40,000 or so clones, with 80% to 90% observed a single time. V was cut by 4 bases and J by 3 bases, with 5 bases left in between. This CDR3 has 12 residues. Germline V gives CDR1 MNHEY, CDR2 SVGAGI. The chain carries TRBV6-5 and TRBJ2-3, with unresolved D. The sequences come from CD4+ T cells sorted from PBMCs after roughly 17-hour stimulation, collected from a patient who received antiretroviral therapy. The sequence was collected from an adult man with HIV who was CMV-seropositive. This CDR3 is CASSSQTDTQYF. CDR3 coding DNA: TGTGCCAGCAGTTCCCAGACAGATACGCAGTATTTT.